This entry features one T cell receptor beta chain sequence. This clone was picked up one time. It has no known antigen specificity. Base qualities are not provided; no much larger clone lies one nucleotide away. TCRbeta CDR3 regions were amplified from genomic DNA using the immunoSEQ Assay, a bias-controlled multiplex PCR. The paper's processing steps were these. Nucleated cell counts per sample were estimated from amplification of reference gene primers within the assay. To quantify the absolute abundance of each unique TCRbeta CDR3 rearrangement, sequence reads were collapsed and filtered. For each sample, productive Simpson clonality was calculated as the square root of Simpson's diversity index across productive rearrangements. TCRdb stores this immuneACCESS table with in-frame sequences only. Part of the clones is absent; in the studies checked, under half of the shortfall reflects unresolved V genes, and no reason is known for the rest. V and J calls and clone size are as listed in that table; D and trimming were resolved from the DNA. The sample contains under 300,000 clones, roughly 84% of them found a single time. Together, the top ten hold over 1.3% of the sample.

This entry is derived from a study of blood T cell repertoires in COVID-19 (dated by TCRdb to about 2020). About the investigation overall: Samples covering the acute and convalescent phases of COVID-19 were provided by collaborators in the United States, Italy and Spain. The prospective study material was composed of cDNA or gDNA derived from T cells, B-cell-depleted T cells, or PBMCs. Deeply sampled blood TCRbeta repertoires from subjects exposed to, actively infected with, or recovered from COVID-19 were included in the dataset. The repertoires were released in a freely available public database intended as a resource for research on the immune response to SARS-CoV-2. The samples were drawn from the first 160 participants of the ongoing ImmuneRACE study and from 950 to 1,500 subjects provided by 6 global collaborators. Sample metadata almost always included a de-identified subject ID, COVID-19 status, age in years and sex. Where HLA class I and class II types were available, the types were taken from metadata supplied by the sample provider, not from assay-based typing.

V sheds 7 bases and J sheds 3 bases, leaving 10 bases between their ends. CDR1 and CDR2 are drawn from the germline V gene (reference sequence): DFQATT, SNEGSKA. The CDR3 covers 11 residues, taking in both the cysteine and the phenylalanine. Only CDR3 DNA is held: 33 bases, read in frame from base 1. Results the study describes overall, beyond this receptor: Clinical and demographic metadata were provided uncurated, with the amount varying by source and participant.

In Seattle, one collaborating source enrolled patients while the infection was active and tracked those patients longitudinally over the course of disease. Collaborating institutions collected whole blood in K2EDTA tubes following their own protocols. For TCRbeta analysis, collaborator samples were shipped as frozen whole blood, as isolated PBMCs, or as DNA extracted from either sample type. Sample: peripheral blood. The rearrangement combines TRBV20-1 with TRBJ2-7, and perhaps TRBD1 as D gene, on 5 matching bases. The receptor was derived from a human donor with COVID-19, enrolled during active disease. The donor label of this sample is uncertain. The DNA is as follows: TGCAGTGTACATCAGGGCTACGAGCAGTACTTC. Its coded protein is CSVHQGYEQYF.